This TCR beta chain appears in the sequencing data of a study of blood T cell repertoires in COVID-19. As for the study in general: Researchers got acute and convalescent COVID-19 samples from the United States, Italy and Spain.

TCRdb's copy holds only in-frame clones and misses some; the assay was immunoSEQ multiplex PCR. This table holds roughly 120,000 clones, 70% to 85% found once. From germline, CDR1 is MNHEY and CDR2 SVGAGI. The ends were cut back, 6 bases at V and 6 bases at J, with 17 bases in the middle. The CDR3 totals 14 residues. Specimen: peripheral blood. V and J are TRBV6-5 and TRBJ1-2, with D perhaps matching TRBD1 (6 bases). This TCR was recovered from a man aged 70-80 years with active or convalescent COVID-19. The chain's CDR3 is CASSPDSLRHGYTF. Here the CDR3 DNA reads TGTGCCAGCAGCCCGGACAGTCTTCGTCATGGCTACACCTTC.